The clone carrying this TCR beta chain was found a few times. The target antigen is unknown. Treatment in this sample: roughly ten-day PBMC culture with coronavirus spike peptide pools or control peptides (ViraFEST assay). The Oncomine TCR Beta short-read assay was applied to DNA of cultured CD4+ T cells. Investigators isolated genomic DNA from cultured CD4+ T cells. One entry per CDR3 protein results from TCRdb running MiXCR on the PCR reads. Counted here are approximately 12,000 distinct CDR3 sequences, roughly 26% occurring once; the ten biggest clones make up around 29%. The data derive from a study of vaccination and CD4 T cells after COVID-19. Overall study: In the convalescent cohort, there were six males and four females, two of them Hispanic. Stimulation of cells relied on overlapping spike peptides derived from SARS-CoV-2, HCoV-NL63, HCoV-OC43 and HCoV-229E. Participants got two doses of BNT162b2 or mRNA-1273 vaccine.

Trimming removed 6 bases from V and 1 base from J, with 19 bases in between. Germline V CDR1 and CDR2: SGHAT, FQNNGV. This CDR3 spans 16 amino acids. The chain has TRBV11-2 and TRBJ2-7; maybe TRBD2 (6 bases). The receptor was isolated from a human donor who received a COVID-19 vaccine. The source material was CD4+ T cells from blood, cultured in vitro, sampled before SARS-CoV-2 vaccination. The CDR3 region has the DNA TGTGCCAGCAGTTCCAGACTGGGACTCTATTCCTACGAGCAGTACTTC. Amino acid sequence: CASSSRLGLYSYEQYF.